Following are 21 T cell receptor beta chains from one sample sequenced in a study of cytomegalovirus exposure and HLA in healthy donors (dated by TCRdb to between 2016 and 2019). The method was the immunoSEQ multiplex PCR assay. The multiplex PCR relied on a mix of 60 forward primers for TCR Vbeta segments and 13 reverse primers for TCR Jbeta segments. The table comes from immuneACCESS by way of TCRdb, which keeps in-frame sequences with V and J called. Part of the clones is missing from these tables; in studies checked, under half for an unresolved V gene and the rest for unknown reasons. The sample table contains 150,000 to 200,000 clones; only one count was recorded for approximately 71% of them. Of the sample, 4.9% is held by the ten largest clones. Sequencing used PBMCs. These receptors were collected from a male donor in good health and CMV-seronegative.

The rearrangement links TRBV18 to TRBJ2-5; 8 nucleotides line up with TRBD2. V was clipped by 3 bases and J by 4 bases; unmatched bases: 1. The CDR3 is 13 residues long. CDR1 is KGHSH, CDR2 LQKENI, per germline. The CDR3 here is CASSPGGGETQYF. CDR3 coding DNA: TGTGCCAGCTCACCCGGGGGGGGAGAGACCCAGTACTTC.

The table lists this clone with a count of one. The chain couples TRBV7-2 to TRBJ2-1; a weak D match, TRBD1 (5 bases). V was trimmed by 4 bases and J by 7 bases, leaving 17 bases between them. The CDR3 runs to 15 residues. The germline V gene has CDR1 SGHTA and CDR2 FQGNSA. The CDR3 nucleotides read TGTGCCAGCAGCTCCCAGGGAAGGAGTATAAATGAGCAGTTCTTC. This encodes CASSSQGRSINEQFF.

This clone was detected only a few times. The CDR3 DNA is TGTGCCAGCAGCTTAGAGACTAGCGGGAGATCGGTTTCCTATGAGCAGTTCTTC. As protein: CASSLETSGRSVSYEQFF. The chain links TRBV7-6 to TRBJ2-1; 12 nucleotides match TRBD2. Germline V gene lookup returns CDR1 SGHVS and CDR2 FNYEAQ. Trimming at V came to 1 base and at J to 8 bases, leaving 12 bases not matched to a gene. The CDR3 is made up of 18 amino acids.

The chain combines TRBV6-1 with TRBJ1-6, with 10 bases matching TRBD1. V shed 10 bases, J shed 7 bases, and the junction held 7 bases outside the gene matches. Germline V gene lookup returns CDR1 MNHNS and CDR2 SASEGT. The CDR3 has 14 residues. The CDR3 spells CATNQDRGNSPLHF. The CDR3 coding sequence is TGTGCCACCAACCAGGACAGGGGGAATTCACCCCTCCACTTT.

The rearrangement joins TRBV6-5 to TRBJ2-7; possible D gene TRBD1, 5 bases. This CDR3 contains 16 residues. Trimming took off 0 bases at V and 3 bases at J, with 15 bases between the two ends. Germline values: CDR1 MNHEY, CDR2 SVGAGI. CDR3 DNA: TGTGCCAGCAGTTACTCGTTGACCAGGGTATACTACGAGCAGTACTTC. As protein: CASSYSLTRVYYEQYF.

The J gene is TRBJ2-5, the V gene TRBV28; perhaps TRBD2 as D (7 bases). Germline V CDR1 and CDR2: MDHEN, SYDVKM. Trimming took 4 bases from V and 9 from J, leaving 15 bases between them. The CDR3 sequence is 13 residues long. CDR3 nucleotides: TGTGCCAGCAGTTGGGGGGGGCCTAGACCCCAGTACTTC. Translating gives CASSWGGPRPQYF.

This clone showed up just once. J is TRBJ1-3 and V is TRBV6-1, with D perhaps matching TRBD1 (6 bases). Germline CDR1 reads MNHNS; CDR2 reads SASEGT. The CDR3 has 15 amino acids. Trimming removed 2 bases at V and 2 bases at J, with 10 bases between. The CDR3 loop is CASSEHPGAGNTIYF. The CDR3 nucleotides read TGTGCCAGCAGTGAACATCCAGGGGCTGGAAACACCATATATTTT.

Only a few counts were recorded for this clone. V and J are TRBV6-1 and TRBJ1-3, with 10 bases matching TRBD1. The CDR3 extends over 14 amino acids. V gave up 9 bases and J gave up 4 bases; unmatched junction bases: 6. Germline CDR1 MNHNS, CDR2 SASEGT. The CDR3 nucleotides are TGTGCCAGGAGGGACAGGGGCAGAGGAAACACCATATATTTT. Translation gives CARRDRGRGNTIYF.

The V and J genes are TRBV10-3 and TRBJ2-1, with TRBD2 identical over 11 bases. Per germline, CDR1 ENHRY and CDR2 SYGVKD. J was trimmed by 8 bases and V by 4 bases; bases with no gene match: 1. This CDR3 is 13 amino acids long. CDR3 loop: CAISAGLADEQFF. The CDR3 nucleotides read TGTGCCATCAGTGCGGGACTAGCGGATGAGCAGTTCTTC.

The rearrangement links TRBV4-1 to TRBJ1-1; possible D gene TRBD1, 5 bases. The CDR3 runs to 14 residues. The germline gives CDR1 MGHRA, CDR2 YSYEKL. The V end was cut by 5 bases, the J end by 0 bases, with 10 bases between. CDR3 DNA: TGCGCCAGCAGCTCCCGGACATTGAACACTGAAGCTTTCTTT. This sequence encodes CASSSRTLNTEAFF.

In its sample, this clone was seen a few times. DNA for the CDR3: TGTGCCAGTAGTAGCCTGAGCGGGGGGGCCATACCAGATACGCAGTATTTT. Residues: CASSSLSGGAIPDTQYF. The V gene is TRBV19, the J gene TRBJ2-3; 10 bases map to TRBD2. This CDR3 comprises 17 residues. The germline V gene encodes CDR1 LNHDA and CDR2 SQIVND (reference sequence). Unmatched junction bases numbered 11, after V lost 4 bases and J lost 4 bases.

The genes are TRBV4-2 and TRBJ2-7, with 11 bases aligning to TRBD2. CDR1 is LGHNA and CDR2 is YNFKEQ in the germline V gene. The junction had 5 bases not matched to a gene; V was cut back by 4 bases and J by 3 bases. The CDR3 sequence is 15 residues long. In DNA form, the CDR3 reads TGTGCCAGCAGCCCGCCACTAGCGGGGGTCTACGAGCAGTACTTC. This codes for CASSPPLAGVYEQYF.

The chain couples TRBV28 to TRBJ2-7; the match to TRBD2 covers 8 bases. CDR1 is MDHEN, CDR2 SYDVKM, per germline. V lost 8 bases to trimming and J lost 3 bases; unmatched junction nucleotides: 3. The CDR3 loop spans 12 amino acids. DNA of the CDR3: TGTGCCAGCGGAAGCGGGAGCTACGAGCAGTACTTC. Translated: CASGSGSYEQYF.

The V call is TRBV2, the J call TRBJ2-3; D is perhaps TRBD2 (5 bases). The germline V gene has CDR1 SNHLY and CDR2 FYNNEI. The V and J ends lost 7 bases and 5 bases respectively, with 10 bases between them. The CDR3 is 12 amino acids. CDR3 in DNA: TGTGCCAGCAAAGAAGAGGGAGATACGCAGTATTTT. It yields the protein CASKEEGDTQYF.

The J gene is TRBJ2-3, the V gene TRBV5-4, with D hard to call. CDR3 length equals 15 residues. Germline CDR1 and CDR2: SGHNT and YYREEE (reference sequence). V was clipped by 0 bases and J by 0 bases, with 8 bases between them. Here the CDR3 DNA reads TGTGCCAGCAGCTTGGGGGTGACTAGCACAGATACGCAGTATTTT. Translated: CASSLGVTSTDTQYF.

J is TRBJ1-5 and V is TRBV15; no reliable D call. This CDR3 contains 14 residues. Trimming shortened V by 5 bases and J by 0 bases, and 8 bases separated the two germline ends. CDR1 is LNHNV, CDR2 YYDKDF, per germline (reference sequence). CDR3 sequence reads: CATSPVYSNQPQHF. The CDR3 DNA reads TGTGCCACCAGCCCCGTTTATAGCAATCAGCCCCAGCATTTT.

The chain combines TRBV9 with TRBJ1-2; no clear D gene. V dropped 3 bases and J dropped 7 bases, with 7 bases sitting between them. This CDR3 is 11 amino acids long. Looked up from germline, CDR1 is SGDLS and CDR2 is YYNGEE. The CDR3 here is CASSAYSGYTF. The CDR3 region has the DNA TGTGCCAGCAGCGCCTACTCTGGCTACACCTTC.

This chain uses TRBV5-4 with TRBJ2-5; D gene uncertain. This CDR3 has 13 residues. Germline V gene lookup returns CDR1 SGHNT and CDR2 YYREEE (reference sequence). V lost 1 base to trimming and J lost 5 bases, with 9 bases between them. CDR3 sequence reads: CASSLYPRETQYF. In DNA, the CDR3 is TGTGCCAGCAGCTTGTACCCGAGGGAGACCCAGTACTTC.

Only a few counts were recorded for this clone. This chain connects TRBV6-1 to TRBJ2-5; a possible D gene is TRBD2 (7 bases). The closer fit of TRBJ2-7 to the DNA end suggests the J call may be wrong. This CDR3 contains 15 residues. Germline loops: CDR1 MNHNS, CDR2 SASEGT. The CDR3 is CASSETGGEGYEQYF. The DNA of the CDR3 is TGTGCCAGCAGTGAAACGGGGGGCGAGGGCTACGAGCAGTACTTC.

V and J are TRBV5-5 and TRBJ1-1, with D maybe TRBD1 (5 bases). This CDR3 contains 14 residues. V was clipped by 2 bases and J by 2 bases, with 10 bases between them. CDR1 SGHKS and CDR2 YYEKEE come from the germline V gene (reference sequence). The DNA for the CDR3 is TGTGCCAGCAGCTTTTCAACAGGCAACACTGAAGCTTTCTTT. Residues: CASSFSTGNTEAFF. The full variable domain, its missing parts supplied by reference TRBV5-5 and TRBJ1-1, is DAGVTQSPTHLIKTRGQQVTLRCSPISGHKSVSWYQQVLGQGPQFIFQYYEKEERGRGNFPDRFSARQFPNYSSELNVNALLLGDSALYLCASSFSTGNTEAFFGQGTRLTVV.

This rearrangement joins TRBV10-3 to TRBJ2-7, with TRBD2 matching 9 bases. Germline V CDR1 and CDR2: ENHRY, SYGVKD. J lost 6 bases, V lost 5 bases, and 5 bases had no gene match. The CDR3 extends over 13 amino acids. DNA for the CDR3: TGTGCCATCAGTTCGGGACTAGCAAGCGAGCAGTACTTC. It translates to CAISSGLASEQYF.